This T cell receptor (beta chain) was sequenced in a study of T cell responses to AZD1222 COVID-19 vaccine. The germline CDR1 and CDR2 sequences are ENHRY and SYGVKD. V gave up 3 bases and J gave up 7 bases, with 10 bases separating them. The CDR3 has 13 amino acids. The method was immunoSEQ multiplex PCR; TCRdb's version includes in-frame clones alone and lacks a portion of them. The table records about 76,000 clones, around 89% of them present only once. The input for sequencing was peripheral blood, taken on day 0 of MenACWY control vaccination. V is TRBV10-3 and J is TRBJ2-1; the D call may be TRBD1 or TRBD2 (5 bases each). The origin of this receptor is an adult in good health. CDR3 in DNA: TGTGCCATCAGTGATAGGGGAGAGAATGAGCAGTTCTTC. It encodes CAISDRGENEQFF.